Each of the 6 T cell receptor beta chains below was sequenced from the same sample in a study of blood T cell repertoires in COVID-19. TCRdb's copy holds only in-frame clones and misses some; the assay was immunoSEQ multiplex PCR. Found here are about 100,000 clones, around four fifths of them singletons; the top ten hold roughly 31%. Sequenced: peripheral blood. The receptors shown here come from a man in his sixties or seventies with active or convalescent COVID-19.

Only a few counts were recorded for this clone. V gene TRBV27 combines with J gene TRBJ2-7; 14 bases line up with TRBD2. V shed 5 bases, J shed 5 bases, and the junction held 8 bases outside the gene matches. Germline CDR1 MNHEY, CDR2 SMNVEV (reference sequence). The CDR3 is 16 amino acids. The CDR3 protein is CASSTFGLAGGDEQYF. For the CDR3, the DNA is TGTGCCAGCAGTACCTTCGGACTAGCGGGAGGAGACGAGCAGTACTTC.

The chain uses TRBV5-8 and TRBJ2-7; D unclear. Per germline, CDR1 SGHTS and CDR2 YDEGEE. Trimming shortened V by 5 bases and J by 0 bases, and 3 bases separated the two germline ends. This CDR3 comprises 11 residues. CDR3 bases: TGTGCCAGCAGTTACTCCTACGAGCAGTACTTC. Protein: CASSYSYEQYF.

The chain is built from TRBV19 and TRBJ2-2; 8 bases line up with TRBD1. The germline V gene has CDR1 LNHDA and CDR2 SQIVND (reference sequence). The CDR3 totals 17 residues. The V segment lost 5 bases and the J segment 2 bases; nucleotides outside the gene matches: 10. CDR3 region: CASSAGQGGSNTGELFF. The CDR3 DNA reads TGTGCCAGTAGTGCCGGACAGGGTGGGAGTAACACCGGGGAGCTGTTTTTT. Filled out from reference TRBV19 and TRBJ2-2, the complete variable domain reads DGGITQSPKYLFRKEGQNVTLSCEQNLNHDAMYWYRQDPGQGLRLIYYSQIVNDFQKGDIAEGYSVSREKKESFPLTVTSAQKNPTAFYLCASSAGQGGSNTGELFFGEGSRLTVL.

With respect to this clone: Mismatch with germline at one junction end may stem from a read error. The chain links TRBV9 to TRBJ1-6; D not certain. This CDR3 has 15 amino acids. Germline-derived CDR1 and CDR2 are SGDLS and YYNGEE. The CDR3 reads CVERRPLPRGSPLHF. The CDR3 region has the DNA TGCGTAGAGAGACGCCCCCTTCCAAGAGGTTCACCCCTCCACTTT.

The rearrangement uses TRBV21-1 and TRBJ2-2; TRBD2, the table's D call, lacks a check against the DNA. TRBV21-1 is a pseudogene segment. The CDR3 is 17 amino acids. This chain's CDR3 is CASSNPLAGEGTGELFF. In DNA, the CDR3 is TGTGCCAGCAGCAACCCCCTAGCGGGAGAGGGGACCGGGGAGCTGTTTTTT.

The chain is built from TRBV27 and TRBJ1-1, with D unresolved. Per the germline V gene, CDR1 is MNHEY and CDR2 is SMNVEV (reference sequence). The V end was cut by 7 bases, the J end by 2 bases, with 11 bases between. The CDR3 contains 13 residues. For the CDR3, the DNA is TGTGCCAGCAACCTACGACATAACACTGAAGCTTTCTTT. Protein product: CASNLRHNTEAFF.